Below, 10 T cell receptor beta chains from the same sample are listed, as sequenced in a study of blood T cell repertoires in COVID-19. Clones were sequenced by immunoSEQ multiplex PCR, and TCRdb holds only the in-frame ones, with some missing. Of about 340,000 clones listed, less than 90% are singletons. Sequencing was performed on peripheral blood. These TCRs come from a woman aged 55 to 70 with COVID-19, enrolled during active disease.

The chain recombines TRBV5-6 with TRBJ2-3; D remains unclear. CDR3 length equals 13 residues. CDR1 SGHDT and CDR2 YYEEEE come from the germline V gene. V was trimmed by 0 bases and J by 6 bases, leaving 8 bases between them. In DNA form, the CDR3 reads TGTGCCAGCAGCTTGGCCGGTGAGGATACGCAGTATTTT. Translation gives CASSLAGEDTQYF.

The chain recombines TRBV5-5 with TRBJ1-4; 7 positions agree with TRBD1. V trimming: 0 bases; J trimming: 4 bases; junction bases outside the gene matches: 9. The germline gives CDR1 SGHKS, CDR2 YYEKEE (reference sequence). CDR3 length equals 17 residues. The CDR3 DNA reads as TGTGCCAGCAGCTTGGACAATTGGGGACAGCTTAATGAAAAACTGTTTTTT. The encoded protein is CASSLDNWGQLNEKLFF.

The chain has TRBV30 and TRBJ1-3, with D unresolved. Germline V gives CDR1 GTSNPN, CDR2 SVGIG (reference sequence). Trimming cost V 0 bases and J 2 bases, with 5 bases left between them. The CDR3 loop spans 13 amino acids. CDR3 residues: CAWSVGTGNTIYF. CDR3 sequence (DNA): TGTGCCTGGAGTGTGGGCACTGGAAACACCATATATTTT.

A single count supports this clone. J is TRBJ1-1 and V is TRBV6-5; perhaps TRBD1 as D (5 bases). The CDR3 extends over 16 amino acids. Trimming shortened V by 2 bases and J by 1 base, and 14 bases separated the two germline ends. Germline V gives CDR1 MNHEY, CDR2 SVGAGI. CDR3 loop: CASSYAPSTGNTEAFF. Written as DNA, the CDR3 is TGTGCCAGCAGTTACGCGCCTAGTACAGGGAACACTGAAGCTTTCTTT.

The rearrangement links TRBV9 to TRBJ2-7, with 7 bases aligning to TRBD2. The V segment lost 6 bases and the J segment 2 bases; nucleotides outside the gene matches: 8. The CDR3 runs to 14 residues. The germline V gene has CDR1 SGDLS and CDR2 YYNGEE. The CDR3 coding sequence is TGTGCCAGCACCCCTGGGGGGGACCCCTACGAGCAGTACTTC. The encoded protein is CASTPGGDPYEQYF.

V is TRBV18 and J is TRBJ2-5, with 7 bases identical to TRBD1. The germline V gene has CDR1 KGHSH and CDR2 LQKENI. There are 17 residues in the CDR3. The ends lost 6 bases at V and 4 bases at J; junction bases unmatched: 17. The CDR3 sequence: CASSPFAGQGVTETQYF. In DNA, the CDR3 is TGTGCCAGCTCCCCGTTTGCCGGCCAGGGGGTCACAGAGACCCAGTACTTC.

This chain connects TRBV10-3 to TRBJ1-2; 8 bases line up with TRBD1. The CDR3 has 14 amino acids. Germline CDR1 is ENHRY and CDR2 is SYGVKD. Losses at the gene ends were 2 bases for V and 6 bases for J; bases not matched to a gene: 5. CDR3: CAISELGQEDGYTF. CDR3 nucleotides: TGTGCCATCAGTGAGCTGGGACAGGAGGATGGCTACACCTTC.

The chain uses TRBV7-9 and TRBJ2-3; D is unresolved. The ends were cut back, 5 bases at V and 3 bases at J, with 9 bases in the middle. Germline V gene data show CDR1 as SEHNR and CDR2 as FQNEAQ (reference sequence). The length of the CDR3 is 13 residues. DNA for the CDR3: TGTGCCAGCAGCCAGGAAACTACAGATACGCAGTATTTT. Translated, it gives CASSQETTDTQYF.

This clone was picked up a small number of times. The V and J genes are TRBV4-1 and TRBJ1-3, with TRBD1 matching over 8 bases. J was trimmed by 0 bases and V by 1 base; bases with no gene match: 5. The CDR3 is 17 residues long. Germline V lookup: CDR1 MGHRA, CDR2 YSYEKL. In nucleotides, the CDR3 is TGCGCCAGCAGCCAAGCGGGACAGGTCATCTCTGGAAACACCATATATTTT. This codes for CASSQAGQVISGNTIYF.

The chain couples TRBV3-1 (or the pseudogene TRBV3-2) to TRBJ2-3; 12 bases match TRBD2. This CDR3 spans 17 amino acids. Unmatched junction bases numbered 16, after V lost 4 bases and J lost 11 bases. Germline CDR1 is LGHDT and CDR2 is YNNKEL (reference sequence). CDR3 nucleotides: TGTGCCAGCAGCCCCCCTAGTCTAGCGGGGGGGCCGGGAGGGCAGTATTTT. Amino acid sequence: CASSPPSLAGGPGGQYF.